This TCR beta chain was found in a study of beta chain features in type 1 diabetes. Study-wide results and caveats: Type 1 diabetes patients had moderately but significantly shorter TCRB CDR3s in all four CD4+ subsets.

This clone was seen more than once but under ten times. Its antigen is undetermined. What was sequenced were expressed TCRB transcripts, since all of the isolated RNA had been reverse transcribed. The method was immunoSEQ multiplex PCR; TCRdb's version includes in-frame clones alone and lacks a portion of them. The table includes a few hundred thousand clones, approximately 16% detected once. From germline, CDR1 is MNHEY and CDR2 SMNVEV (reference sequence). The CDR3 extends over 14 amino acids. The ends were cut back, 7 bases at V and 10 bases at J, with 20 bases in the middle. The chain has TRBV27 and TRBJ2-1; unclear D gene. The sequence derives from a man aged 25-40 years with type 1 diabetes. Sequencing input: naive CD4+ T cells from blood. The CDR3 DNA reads TGTGCCAGCACACCTCTCCCCTTGGCTTACGAGCAGTTCTTC. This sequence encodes CASTPLPLAYEQFF.